A single sample is the source of the 15 T cell receptor beta chains below, sequenced in a study of T-cell reconstitution after alpha-beta-depleted transplantation in children. Preparation of the TCRbeta library involved a method that used unique molecular identifiers. TCRdb re-analysed the PCR reads in MiXCR, keeping a single row per CDR3 protein. Altogether some 460,000 distinct CDR3 sequences are present, about a sixth being singletons, with the ten largest covering 29%. Specimen: PBMCs, mostly from graft donor cells, collected 360 days after TCRalphabeta/CD19-depleted stem cell transplant. All receptors derive from a boy under two years old who had a stem cell transplant for Wiskott-Aldrich syndrome, so the T cells may come from the graft donor.

The rearrangement uses TRBV14 and TRBJ2-7, with D tentatively TRBD2 (6 bases). Trimming stripped 3 bases from V and 4 bases from J, with 16 bases between. CDR1 and CDR2 (germline): SGHDN, FVKESK. CDR3 size: 15 residues. The CDR3 DNA follows: TGTGCCAGCAGCCAGGGGCGGGGACCCTTTTACGAGCAGTACTTC. It codes for CASSQGRGPFYEQYF.

The genes are TRBV29-1 and TRBJ1-2; D is ambiguous. Germline CDR1 is SQVTM and CDR2 is ANQGSEA. The length of the CDR3 is 12 residues. V lost 3 bases and J lost 1, with 6 bases in between. CDR3 in amino acids: CSVEGSNYGYTF. Here the CDR3 DNA reads TGCAGCGTTGAGGGCAGTAACTATGGCTACACCTTC.

The chain couples TRBV12-3 or TRBV12-4 to TRBJ1-5; no firm D call. This CDR3 contains 13 residues. Trimming stripped 6 bases from V and 4 bases from J, with 10 bases between. The CDR3 loop is CASSVLWNQPQHF. The CDR3 nucleotides read TGTGCCAGCAGCGTCTTATGGAATCAGCCCCAGCATTTT.

This chain connects TRBV6-5 to TRBJ2-7, with D uncertain. The CDR3 spans 12 residues. Trimming took 6 bases from V and 5 from J, leaving 11 bases between them. Germline V gene sequence: CDR1 MNHEY, CDR2 SVGAGI. The DNA of the CDR3 is TGTGCCAGCAGCCCCGACCTCGACGAGCAGTACTTC. Its protein product is CASSPDLDEQYF.

The chain employs TRBV20-1 and TRBJ2-2; TRBD1 matches 8 bases. V shed 6 bases and J 1 base; nucleotides not matched to a gene: 7. The CDR3 loop spans 15 amino acids. The germline V gene has CDR1 DFQATT and CDR2 SNEGSKA (reference sequence). The CDR3 nucleotides are TGCAGTGCGCGACAGGGGAAGTGGAACACCGGGGAGCTGTTTTTT. This sequence encodes CSARQGKWNTGELFF.

The chain couples TRBV3-1 to TRBJ2-5, with TRBD2 as a possible D gene (7 bases). The germline V gene encodes CDR1 LGHDT and CDR2 YNNKEL (reference sequence). The CDR3 is 16 amino acids. Trimming shortened V by 4 bases and J by 0 bases, and 15 bases separated the two germline ends. The CDR3 DNA sequence: TGTGCCAGCAGCCCCGGGAGGACAGTAGACCAAGAGACCCAGTACTTC. This translates into CASSPGRTVDQETQYF.

This clonotype was recorded at least ten times. The J gene is TRBJ2-7, the V gene TRBV28; possibly TRBD1 or TRBD2 for D (6 bases each). Germline CDR1 is MDHEN and CDR2 is SYDVKM. V shed 8 bases and J shed 2 bases, with 13 bases lying between them. This CDR3 has 13 amino acids. In DNA form, the CDR3 reads TGTGCCAGCGACGGGGGCGGCACCTACGAGCAGTACTTC. The encoded protein is CASDGGGTYEQYF.

This clonotype has just a few counts. One end of the junction does not line up with germline, which may come from a read error. The V gene is TRBV12-3 or TRBV12-4, the J gene TRBJ1-4; maybe TRBD1 (6 bases). There are 13 residues in the CDR3. The CDR3 region is CASSFRDNRARIF. CDR3 bases: TGTGCCAGCAGTTTTAGAGATAACAGGGCCAGGATTTTT.

This clonotype was counted only a few times. This chain connects TRBV18 to TRBJ1-3; D gene ambiguous. Germline V gives CDR1 KGHSH, CDR2 LQKENI. The germline V and J ends were trimmed by 3 bases and 0 bases, with 9 bases remaining between them. This CDR3 has 15 residues. The CDR3 sequence is CASSPSKGSGNTIYF. DNA of the CDR3: TGTGCCAGCTCACCCAGCAAAGGCTCTGGAAACACCATATATTTT. The whole variable domain, remainder taken from reference TRBV18 and TRBJ1-3, is NAGVMQNPRHLVRRRGQEARLRCSPMKGHSHVYWYRQLPEEGLKFMVYLQKENIIDESGMPKERFSAEFPKEGPSILRIQQVVRGDSAAYFCASSPSKGSGNTIYFGEGSWLTVV.

This clonotype has a count of ten or more. J is TRBJ1-1 and V is TRBV5-4; D perhaps matches TRBD1 (5 bases). Germline V gene lookup returns CDR1 SGHNT and CDR2 YYREEE (reference sequence). Trimming shortened V by 0 bases and J by 8 bases, and 11 bases separated the two germline ends. CDR3 size: 13 residues. The DNA of the CDR3 is TGTGCCAGCAGCTTGGCTCAGGGACTCGAAGCTTTCTTT. Translating it yields CASSLAQGLEAFF.

This clonotype was recorded a few times. The CDR3 loop reads CATRIGLAGAYGELFF. The CDR3 DNA sequence: TGTGCCACCAGGATCGGACTAGCGGGAGCCTACGGGGAGCTGTTTTTT. The J gene is TRBJ2-2, the V gene TRBV15; 13 bases are a match to TRBD2. This CDR3 contains 16 residues. Germline V gene data show CDR1 as LNHNV and CDR2 as YYDKDF (reference sequence). V shed 6 bases, J shed 7 bases, and the junction held 8 bases outside the gene matches.

This clonotype has just a few counts. CDR3 DNA: TGCAGTAGAGTAAAAGTTTCCAAAACCAAAAACATTCAGTACTTC. Protein: CSRVKVSKTKNIQYF. This chain connects TRBV20-1 to TRBJ2-4; D remains unclear. The CDR3 length is 15 residues. V shed 8 bases and J shed 2 bases, with 19 bases lying between them. CDR1 is DFQATT, CDR2 SNEGSKA, per germline (reference sequence).

This clonotype was seen more than once but under ten times. The chain is built from TRBV5-1 and TRBJ1-1; D is possibly TRBD1 (5 bases). The CDR3 loop spans 12 amino acids. Germline CDR1 SGHRS, CDR2 YFSETQ. V was pared by 6 bases and J by 5 bases, with 11 bases between. The CDR3 bases are TGCGCCAGCAATGAGAAGGGGACTGAAGCTTTCTTT. It yields the protein CASNEKGTEAFF.

This clonotype was seen just once. V and J are TRBV12-3 or TRBV12-4 and TRBJ2-7; perhaps TRBD1 as D (5 bases). The V gene lost 5 bases and the J gene lost 3 bases, with 20 bases spanning the gap. The CDR3 runs 16 residues. The CDR3 coding sequence is TGTGCCAGCAGTCAACGGGTGGGGCAGGCCATCTACGAGCAGTACTTC. Encoded protein: CASSQRVGQAIYEQYF.

The rearrangement uses TRBV6-2 or TRBV6-3 and TRBJ2-1; D gene uncertain. Germline lookup yields CDR1 MNHEY and CDR2 SVGEGT. The CDR3 has 16 residues. V was cut by 1 base and J by 2 bases, with 12 bases left in between. The CDR3 DNA sequence: TGTGCCAGCAGTTACTATGAAAAGAAGACCTACAATGAGCAGTTCTTC. Translating it yields CASSYYEKKTYNEQFF.